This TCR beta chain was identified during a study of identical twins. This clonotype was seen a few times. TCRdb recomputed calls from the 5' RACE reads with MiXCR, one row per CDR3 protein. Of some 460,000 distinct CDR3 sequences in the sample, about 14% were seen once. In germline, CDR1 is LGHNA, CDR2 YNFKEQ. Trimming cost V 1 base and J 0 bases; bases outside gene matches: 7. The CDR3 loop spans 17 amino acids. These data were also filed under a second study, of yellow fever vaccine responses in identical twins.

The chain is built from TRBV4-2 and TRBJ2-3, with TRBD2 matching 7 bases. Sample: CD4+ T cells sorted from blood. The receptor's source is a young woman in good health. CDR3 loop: CASSQAGSGTSTDTQYF. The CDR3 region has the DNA TGTGCCAGCAGCCAAGCTGGGAGCGGGACGAGCACAGATACGCAGTATTTT.